This TCR beta chain was sequenced for a study of T-cell reconstitution after alpha-beta-depleted transplantation in children (dated by TCRdb to 2016 to 2017). At the level of the whole study: Using TCR repertoire profiling, the study followed T-cell immune reconstitution in a quantitative way in children after TCRalphabeta/CD19-depleted allogeneic hematopoietic cell transplantation.

Libraries came from PCR. The instrument was an Illumina HiSeq 2500. To normalize quantification of the TCRbeta repertoire, the TCR libraries were built with molecular barcoding that relied on unique molecular identifiers. Using fastp at Q25 and MiXCR, TCRdb reprocessed the public reads and kept productive beta chains. Entries are consolidated by CDR3 protein sequence, retaining the most common genes and DNA. The sample table holds about 98,000 distinct CDR3 sequences, of which 20% to 25% were seen once. The top ten hold about a fifth of the sample. The label giving this sample's treatment or condition can be read as: allogeneic hematopoietic cell transplantation with graft depleted of TCRalphabeta T cells and CD19 B cells. TCRalphabeta/CD19-depleted allogeneic hematopoietic cell grafts were given to the transplant recipients, all of whom were children. In this sample, this clonotype turned up a few times. The target of this receptor is not known. No much larger clonotype is one base removed from it; base qualities were not supplied.

Broader findings and caveats from the paper: The apparently early recovery of alphabetaT-cell counts about two months after transplant reportedly depended on only several hundred rapidly expanded clones that came from non-depleted graft cells. In some patients, the high TCRbeta diversity seen at day 60 was put down to recipient T cells and intrathymic progenitors that had survived conditioning. Over the following months the frequencies of hyperexpanded clones went down, and after one year T-cell counts and TCRbeta diversity were mostly credited to newly produced T cells.

Sequences were derived from PBMCs, sampled before TCRalphabeta/CD19-depleted stem cell transplant. This receptor was obtained from a boy under 10 years old with acute lymphoblastic leukemia, due to receive a stem cell transplant.

The nucleotide sequence is given as TGTGCCAGCAGTCCCGGACAGGGGTGGACTTATGGCTACACCTTC. Translated, this is CASSPGQGWTYGYTF. The chain joins TRBV27 to TRBJ1-2; TRBD1 lines up with 9 middle nucleotides. The germline V gene (reference sequence) specifies MNHEY as CDR1 and SMNVEV as CDR2. Reading from cysteine to phenylalanine, the CDR3 counts 15 amino acids. The DNA shown is the 45-base CDR3, in frame from base 1. Germline trimming: 5 bases from V, 5 bases from J; junction bases outside gene matches: 9.